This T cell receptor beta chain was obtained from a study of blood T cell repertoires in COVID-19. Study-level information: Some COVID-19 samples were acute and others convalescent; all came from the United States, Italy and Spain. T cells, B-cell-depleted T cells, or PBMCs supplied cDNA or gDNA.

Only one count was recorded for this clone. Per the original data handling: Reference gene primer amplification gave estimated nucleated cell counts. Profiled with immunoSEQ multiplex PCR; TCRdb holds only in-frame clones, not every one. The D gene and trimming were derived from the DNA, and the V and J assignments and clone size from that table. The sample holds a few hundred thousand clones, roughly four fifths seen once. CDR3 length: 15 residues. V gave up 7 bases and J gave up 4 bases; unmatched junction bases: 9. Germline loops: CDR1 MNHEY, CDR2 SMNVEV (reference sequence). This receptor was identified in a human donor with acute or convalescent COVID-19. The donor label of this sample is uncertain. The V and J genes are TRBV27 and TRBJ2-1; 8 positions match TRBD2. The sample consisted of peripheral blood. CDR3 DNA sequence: TGTGCCAGCACCCAAGCGGGAGTAGGATACAATGAGCAGTTCTTC. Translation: CASTQAGVGYNEQFF.